These T cell receptor beta chains were read from a single sample in a study of cytomegalovirus exposure and HLA in healthy donors. This table comes from immunoSEQ multiplex PCR, and its TCRdb copy is limited to in-frame clones, with some not included. The repertoire holds some 100,000 clones, with over 65% as singletons. Sequences were obtained from PBMCs. The origin of the receptors is a female donor in good health and CMV-seronegative. Both conserved end residues are part of each CDR3. The D gene is left open where the match is weak. A clone size is listed for some rows: how often the clone was seen (once, few, many), or a class if it is expanded.

CAWSTGLAAATDTQYF	TRBV30	TRBD2	TRBJ2-3	NA
CASSLLASGGPTAYEQYF	TRBV27	TRBD2	TRBJ2-7	NA
CATSRAGVYGYTF	TRBV15	NA	TRBJ1-2	NA
CATSARLDNEQFF	TRBV15	NA	TRBJ2-1	NA
CASSRGTGLDGYTF	TRBV4-3	TRBD1	TRBJ1-2	NA
CASSQDRAGSSYEQYF	TRBV4-3	TRBD2	TRBJ2-7	NA
CASSIAAGQSYEQYF	TRBV19	NA	TRBJ2-7	NA
CASSLRTGNTEAFF	TRBV5-1	NA	TRBJ1-1	NA
CASSIKQGATGELFF	TRBV19	TRBD1	TRBJ2-2	NA
CAIRDRGLGGPQHF	TRBV6-1	TRBD1	TRBJ1-5	NA
CASTGGYTGELFF	TRBV27	NA	TRBJ2-2	NA
CASSEIRVYSNQPQHF	TRBV6-1	NA	TRBJ1-5	NA
CASSLQGANTGELFF	TRBV11-2	TRBD1	TRBJ2-2	NA
CASTSTSGPKDTQYF	TRBV6-4	TRBD2	TRBJ2-3	few
CASGVAGGIYNEQFF	TRBV7-2	TRBD1	TRBJ2-1	once
CASSRDRGPDNEQFF	TRBV6-1	TRBD1	TRBJ2-1	NA
CASSRSGGGGQETQYF	TRBV18	NA	TRBJ2-5	NA
CASSLAPGGAYNEQFF	TRBV7-2	TRBD2	TRBJ2-1	NA
CASSFELTDTQYF	TRBV7-2	NA	TRBJ2-3	NA
CASRWGGRNTEAFF	TRBV19	NA	TRBJ1-1	few
CSSSLTSGAKETQYF	TRBV7-9	TRBD2	TRBJ2-5	NA
CAISEEGSRTDTQYF	TRBV10-3	NA	TRBJ2-3	NA
CASSEDLGSHEKLFF	TRBV6-1	NA	TRBJ1-4	few
CASSLQGPNEKLFF	TRBV19	TRBD1	TRBJ1-4	NA
CASSLVSGGASETQYF	TRBV5-1	TRBD2	TRBJ2-5	NA
CASSDTEEETQYF	TRBV25-1	NA	TRBJ2-5	NA
CSSSWTENTEAFF	TRBV7-9	NA	TRBJ1-1	once
CASSLSGGNEQFF	TRBV5-6	TRBD2	TRBJ2-1	once
CAWSSPDSNNSPLHF	TRBV30	NA	TRBJ1-6	NA
CASSLDTEIASYEQYF	TRBV4-1	NA	TRBJ2-7	NA
CASSLEGTGWQYF	TRBV5-1	NA	TRBJ2-7	NA
CASTKPPRETQYF	TRBV7-2	NA	TRBJ2-5	NA
CASSLANQPGGTEAFF	TRBV7-8	TRBD1	TRBJ1-1	NA
CASSPPRAGATGELFF	TRBV7-2	NA	TRBJ2-2	NA
CASSLTDRADYEQYF	TRBV11-2	TRBD1	TRBJ2-7	NA
CASSHPFKGHARKLFF	TRBV4-1	NA	TRBJ1-4	few
CAWSAETAASGGYTF	TRBV30	NA	TRBJ1-2	NA
CASSVWTSKQETQYF	TRBV9	TRBD2	TRBJ2-5	NA
CASSLGDRGRSYTF	TRBV5-8	TRBD1	TRBJ1-2	NA
CASSQVFAGGYEQYF	TRBV4-3	TRBD2	TRBJ2-7	NA
CASTPATGGNYGYTF	TRBV11-2	TRBD1	TRBJ1-2	NA
CASSYEGARNTEAFF	TRBV6-5	TRBD1	TRBJ1-1	NA
CASSFQASGANVLTF	TRBV11-2	NA	TRBJ2-6	NA
CASSSYSRGDYEQYF	TRBV5-1	TRBD2	TRBJ2-7	NA
CASSVQGNSGNTIYF	TRBV9	NA	TRBJ1-3	NA
CASSQARTGGPGELFF	TRBV4-1	TRBD1	TRBJ2-2	NA
CASTDRRGTGRVGAFF	TRBV19	TRBD1	TRBJ1-1	NA
CASSKNRAEAFF	TRBV27	NA	TRBJ1-1	NA